The following is a T cell receptor (beta chain) sequence with its context. Its antigen is still unknown. This sample is drawn from a study of blood T cells in healthy people across ages. Findings of the study overall: Investigators viewed diversity estimates from one million T cells as underestimates, the study reported.

Alongside a J-beta primer mix, a sample-barcoded 5' primer served in a second PCR lasting about 7 to 11 cycles. Via MiXCR, TCRdb re-called the 5' RACE reads, giving one row per CDR3 protein. Seen here are approximately 800,000 distinct CDR3 sequences, roughly 50% observed once, and the top ten hold roughly 40%. Germline CDR1 and CDR2: SGHTA and FQGTGA. The V gene end was trimmed by 0 bases and the J gene end by 3 bases; junction bases not matched to a gene: 4. The CDR3 covers 15 residues. This receptor was identified in a man aged 80 or over in good health. Sequencing was carried out using blood. The J gene is TRBJ2-7, the V gene TRBV7-3, with TRBD2 matching 8 bases. CDR3 DNA: TGTGCCAGCAGCTTAACAGGCGGGAGGCTCTACGAGCAGTACTTC. Translated: CASSLTGGRLYEQYF.